This T cell receptor beta chain was observed in a study of CD8+CD57+ T cells in acquired aplastic anemia (dated by TCRdb to the late 2010s). The study in broad terms: A mean of approximately 2.9 ug of DNA, ranging from 0.2 to 27.4 ug, was extracted from sorted CD4+ and CD8+ cells. An average of roughly 10 million reads for CD4+ cells and 11 million to 13 million reads for CD8+ cells was obtained from healthy donor samples. Study-wide findings and limitations: No significant difference in CD8+ Simpson's diversity was found between patients and healthy controls (P=0.060). Around 30 CD8+ CDR3 sequences were shared between patients and controls but appeared highly expressed in patients and within their immunodominant clones.

TCR repertoires of sorted CD4+ and CD8+ blood T cells from severe aplastic anemia patients and healthy subjects were deep-sequenced in the study. Ficoll-Paque density gradient centrifugation was used to isolate peripheral blood mononuclear cells. Before DNA was extracted, CD4+ and CD8+ T cells were sorted using either FACS or magnetic beads. V is cut back by 5 bases and J by 4 bases, with 4 bases in the junction unmatched. The germline V gene gives CDR1 as MGHDK and CDR2 as SYGVNS. The CDR3 goes from the cysteine to the phenylalanine over 14 residues. CDR3 DNA is the only sequence kept; it has 42 bases, read in frame from the first base. Remarks on this clonotype: Which antigen it targets is not known. The input lacks base qualities; no much larger clone sits a single base away.

Genomic DNA served as template for TCR beta VDJ combination and CDR3 sequence profiling. TCR repertoire sequencing was run on an Illumina HiSeq 2000. Per the original workflow: Repertoires were assessed using TRBV/TRBJ rearrangement plots, CDR3 size and DJ length profiles, and Simpson's diversity index. Whichever DNA sequence was most abundant in the deep sequencing data was defined as the immunodominant clone. CDR3 amino acid sequences were checked for sharing across subjects and were also compared against the VDJdb database and published repertoires. TCRdb handled the public reads itself, with Q25 trimming in fastp and clone calling in MiXCR, and kept productive beta chains. One record per CDR3 amino acid sequence lists the most common genes and DNA. It is TCRdb's table, rather than the study itself, that gives the V and J calls and clone size. A total of under 250,000 distinct CDR3 sequences appear in this sample, 34% of them only once. 0.9% to 1.2% of the sample lies in the top ten.

Sequencing used sorted CD4+, CD8+, or CD8+CD57+ T cells (not recorded which) from PBMCs. The chain couples TRBV25-1 to TRBJ2-1; 8 central bases correspond to TRBD2. This sequence was found in a human donor in good health, serving as a control. The CDR3 protein sequence reads: CASSSTSGYNEQFF. The DNA reads as follows: TGTGCCAGCAGTTCAACTAGCGGATACAATGAGCAGTTCTTC.